This record looks at one TCR beta chain sequence and its context. The antigen remains undetermined. The source of the sample is a study of cytomegalovirus exposure and HLA in healthy donors. Study in general: Most donors, 70% to 85% of approximately 400 genotyped, fell in the Caucasian-associated ancestry cluster. Study results and limitations: When analyzed later, the rates of TCR association showed variation by HLA locus, with DRB1 the most and HLA-C the fewest.

The germline V gene encodes CDR1 SGHRS and CDR2 YFSETQ. The CDR3 is 17 residues long. J gave up 4 bases and V 4 bases, and 9 bases lay outside the gene matches. PCR employed 60 Vbeta and 13 Jbeta primers. Repertoires were generated with immunoSEQ multiplex PCR, while TCRdb's copy carries only in-frame clones and drops some. The table shows about 140,000 clones, with about four fifths occurring only once. Sequencing was done on a sample of PBMCs. The source of this sequence is a man aged 25 to 40 in good health and CMV-seronegative. The chain has TRBV5-1 and TRBJ2-5; 14 bases are shared with TRBD2. CDR3 residues: CASSTGTSGSLAETQYF. CDR3 nucleotides: TGCGCCAGCAGCACTGGGACTAGCGGGAGTTTAGCAGAGACCCAGTACTTC.